The 5 T cell receptor beta chains below were found in one sample sequenced in a study of liver allograft versus peripheral blood T cells. Study-wide context: Comparing T cell receptor repertoires in transplanted livers with those in recipients' peripheral blood was part of the design.

MiXCR, run by TCRdb on the reads, gives a single entry per CDR3 protein. This sample has over 7,000 distinct CDR3 sequences; more than 15% occur once, and the top ten carry roughly 4.4%. Receptors were obtained from a human patient who had a liver transplant. The T cells may come from the graft donor.

The chain joins TRBV10-3 to TRBJ2-1; TRBD1 agrees at 11 bases. The length of the CDR3 is 17 residues. With V trimmed by 0 bases and J by 6 bases, 7 bases remained unmatched. The germline gives CDR1 ENHRY, CDR2 SYGVKD. The CDR3 spells CAISESKGQGDANEQFF. CDR3 nucleotides: TGTGCCATCAGTGAGTCGAAGGGACAGGGGGATGCCAATGAGCAGTTCTTC.

A remark on this clonotype: A much larger clone sits a single nucleotide away, making a read error possible. Without the conserved terminal phenylalanine or tryptophan, this CDR3 likely stems from a read error. The chain links TRBV9 to TRBJ1-4; D call uncertain. The CDR3 loop spans 15 amino acids. The V and J ends lost 0 bases and 5 bases respectively, with 11 bases between them. CDR1 SGDLS and CDR2 YYNGEE come from the germline V gene. The CDR3 DNA reads as TGTGCCAGCAGCGTAGGGGAAGGGCGAAATGAAAAACTGTTTTTA. It encodes CASSVGEGRNEKLFL.

This clonotype counts as medium-sized. This sequence joins TRBV6-6 and TRBJ2-7; possible D gene TRBD1, 6 bases. The length of the CDR3 is 17 residues. Germline V CDR1 and CDR2: MNHNY, SVGAGI (reference sequence). With 7 bases removed from V and 4 bases from J, the gap between germline ends came to 26 bases. CDR3 sequence reads: CASTVPLRGTPHYEQYF. The CDR3 DNA reads TGTGCCAGCACGGTCCCCTTGAGGGGGACCCCACATTACGAGCAGTACTTC.

This clonotype was detected a few times. The chain carries TRBV11-3 and TRBJ2-5, with 7 bases fitting TRBD1. The CDR3 is 14 amino acids. In germline, CDR1 is SGHNT, CDR2 YENEEA. With V trimmed by 6 bases and J by 2 bases, 6 bases remained unmatched. This CDR3 is CASSKGGGQETQYF. CDR3 sequence (DNA): TGTGCCAGCAGTAAAGGGGGCGGGCAAGAGACCCAGTACTTC. Based on the CDR3 plus reference TRBV11-3 and TRBJ2-5, the full variable domain is EAGVVQSPRYKIIEKKQPVAFWCNPISGHNTLYWYLQNLGQGPELLIRYENEEAVDDSQLPKDRFSAERLKGVDSTLKIQPAELGDSAVYLCASSKGGGQETQYFGPGTRLLVL.

V gene TRBV20-1 combines with J gene TRBJ1-1; D gene ambiguous. Trimming took 5 bases from V and 2 from J, leaving 3 bases between them. The germline CDR1 and CDR2 sequences are DFQATT and SNEGSKA (reference sequence). CDR3 size: 10 residues. CDR3 protein: CSASNTEAFF. Here the CDR3 DNA reads TGCAGTGCTTCTAACACTGAAGCTTTCTTT.